This T cell receptor beta chain was observed in a study of identical twins. All donors comprised healthy Caucasians. This clonotype was recorded many times. TCRdb fed the 5' RACE reads into MiXCR, producing one record per CDR3 protein. The repertoire holds 350,000 or so distinct CDR3 sequences, with roughly 9% as singletons. The source is a woman in her forties or fifties in good health. The sequenced sample consisted of naive T cells sorted from blood.

CDR3 in amino acids: CASSSSGGYTF. The CDR3 region has the DNA TGTGCCAGCAGTTCATCGGGAGGCTACACCTTC. V usage is TRBV12-3 or TRBV12-4 and J usage is TRBJ1-2; D remains unclear. This CDR3 has 11 amino acids. V was cut by 4 bases and J by 8 bases, with 8 bases left in between.